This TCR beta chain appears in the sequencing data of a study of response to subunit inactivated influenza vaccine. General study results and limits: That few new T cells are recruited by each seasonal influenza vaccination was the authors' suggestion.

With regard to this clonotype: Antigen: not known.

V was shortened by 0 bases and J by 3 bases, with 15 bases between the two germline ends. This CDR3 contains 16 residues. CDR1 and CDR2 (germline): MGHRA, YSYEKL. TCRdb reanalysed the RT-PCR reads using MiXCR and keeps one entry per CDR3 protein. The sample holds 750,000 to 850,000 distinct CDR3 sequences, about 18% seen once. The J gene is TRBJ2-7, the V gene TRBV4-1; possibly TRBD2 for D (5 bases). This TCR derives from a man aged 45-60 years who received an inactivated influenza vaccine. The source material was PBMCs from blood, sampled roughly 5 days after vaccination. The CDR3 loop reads CASSQDWGAAGYEQYF. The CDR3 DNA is TGCGCCAGCAGCCAAGATTGGGGAGCAGCCGGCTACGAGCAGTACTTC.